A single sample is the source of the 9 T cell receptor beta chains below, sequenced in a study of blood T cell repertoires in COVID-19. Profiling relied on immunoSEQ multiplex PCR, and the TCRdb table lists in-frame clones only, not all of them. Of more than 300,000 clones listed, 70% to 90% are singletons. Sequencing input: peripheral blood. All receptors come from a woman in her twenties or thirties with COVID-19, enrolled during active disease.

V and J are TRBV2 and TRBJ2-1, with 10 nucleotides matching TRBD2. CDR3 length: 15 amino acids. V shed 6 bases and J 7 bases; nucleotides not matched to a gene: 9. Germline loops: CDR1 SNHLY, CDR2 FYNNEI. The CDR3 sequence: CASSLKREGRNEQFF. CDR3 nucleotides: TGTGCCAGCAGCTTGAAGCGGGAGGGCCGGAATGAGCAGTTCTTC.

The CDR3 bases are TGTGCCAGCAGCTTTGGGACTAGCGGGAACACCGGGGAGCTGTTTTTT. As protein: CASSFGTSGNTGELFF. The chain couples TRBV11-2 to TRBJ2-2; 11 nucleotides agree with TRBD2. V shed 3 bases and J 1 base; nucleotides not matched to a gene: 1. Germline CDR1 SGHAT, CDR2 FQNNGV. The CDR3 length is 16 residues.

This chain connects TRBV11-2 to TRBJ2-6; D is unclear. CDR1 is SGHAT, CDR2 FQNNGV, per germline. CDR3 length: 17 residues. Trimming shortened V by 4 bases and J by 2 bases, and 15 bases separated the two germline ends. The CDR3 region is CASSSVRSAAGANVLTF. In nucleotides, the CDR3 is TGTGCCAGCAGCTCGGTCCGATCGGCGGCTGGGGCCAACGTCCTGACTTTC.

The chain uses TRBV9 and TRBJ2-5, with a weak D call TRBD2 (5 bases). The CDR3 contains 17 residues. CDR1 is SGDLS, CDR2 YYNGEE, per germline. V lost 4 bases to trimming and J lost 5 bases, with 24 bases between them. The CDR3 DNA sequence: TGTGCCAGCAGCCTCTCACCTGAGGGCCTCGCACAGGAGACCCAGTACTTC. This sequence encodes CASSLSPEGLAQETQYF.

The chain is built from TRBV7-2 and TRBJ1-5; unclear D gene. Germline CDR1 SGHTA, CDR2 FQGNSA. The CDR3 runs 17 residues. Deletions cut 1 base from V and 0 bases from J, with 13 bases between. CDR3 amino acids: CASSLVIPATSNQPQHF. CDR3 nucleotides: TGTGCCAGCAGCTTAGTCATCCCCGCTACTAGCAATCAGCCCCAGCATTTT.

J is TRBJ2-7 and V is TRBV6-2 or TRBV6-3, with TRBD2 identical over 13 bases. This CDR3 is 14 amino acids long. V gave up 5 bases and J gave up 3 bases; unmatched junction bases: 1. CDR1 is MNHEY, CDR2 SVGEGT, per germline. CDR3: CASSRTSGSYEQYF. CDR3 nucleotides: TGTGCCAGCAGTCGGACTAGCGGGAGCTACGAGCAGTACTTC.

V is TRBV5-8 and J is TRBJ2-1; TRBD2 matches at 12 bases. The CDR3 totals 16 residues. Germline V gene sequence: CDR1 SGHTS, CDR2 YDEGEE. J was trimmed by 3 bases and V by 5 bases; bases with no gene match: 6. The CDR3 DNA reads TGTGCCAGCAGTCCTAGCGGGAGGGGGTACTACAATGAGCAGTTCTTC. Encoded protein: CASSPSGRGYYNEQFF.

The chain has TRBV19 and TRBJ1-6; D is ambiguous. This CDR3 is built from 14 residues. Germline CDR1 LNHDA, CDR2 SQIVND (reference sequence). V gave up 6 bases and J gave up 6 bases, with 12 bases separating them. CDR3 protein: CASSKQRFNSPLHF. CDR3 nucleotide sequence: TGTGCCAGTAGCAAACAGAGATTTAATTCACCCCTCCACTTT.

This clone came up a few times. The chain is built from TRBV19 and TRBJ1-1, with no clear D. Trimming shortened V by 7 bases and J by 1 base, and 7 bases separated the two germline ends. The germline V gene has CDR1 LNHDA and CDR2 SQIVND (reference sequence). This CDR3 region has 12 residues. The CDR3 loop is CASTSPNTEAFF. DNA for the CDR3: TGTGCCAGTACTTCCCCGAACACTGAAGCTTTCTTT.